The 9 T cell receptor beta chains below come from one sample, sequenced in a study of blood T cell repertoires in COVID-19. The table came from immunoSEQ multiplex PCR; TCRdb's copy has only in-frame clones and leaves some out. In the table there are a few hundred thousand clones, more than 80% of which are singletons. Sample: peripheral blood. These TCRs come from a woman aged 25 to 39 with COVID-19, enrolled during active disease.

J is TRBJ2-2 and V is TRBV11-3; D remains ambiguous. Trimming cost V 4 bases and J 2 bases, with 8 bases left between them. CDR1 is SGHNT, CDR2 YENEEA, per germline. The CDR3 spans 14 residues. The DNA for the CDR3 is TGTGCCAGCAGCTATCACTTTAACACCGGGGAGCTGTTTTTT. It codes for CASSYHFNTGELFF.

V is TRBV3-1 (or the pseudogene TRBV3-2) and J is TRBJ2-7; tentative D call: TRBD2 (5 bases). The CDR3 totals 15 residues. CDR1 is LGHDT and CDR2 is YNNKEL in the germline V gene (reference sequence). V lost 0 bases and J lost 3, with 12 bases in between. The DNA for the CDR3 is TGTGCCAGCAGCCAAGAAGGACTCCTAGGCTACGAGCAGTACTTC. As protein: CASSQEGLLGYEQYF.

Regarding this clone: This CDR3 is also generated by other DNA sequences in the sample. The CDR3 region has the DNA TGCGCCAGCAGCCAAGGGACAGGGGGCAATGAAAAACTGTTTTTT. Protein: CASSQGTGGNEKLFF. The chain carries TRBV4-1 and TRBJ1-4; 11 positions match TRBD1. Trimming cost V 1 base and J 5 bases; bases outside gene matches: 0. Per germline, CDR1 MGHRA and CDR2 YSYEKL. The CDR3 is 15 residues long.

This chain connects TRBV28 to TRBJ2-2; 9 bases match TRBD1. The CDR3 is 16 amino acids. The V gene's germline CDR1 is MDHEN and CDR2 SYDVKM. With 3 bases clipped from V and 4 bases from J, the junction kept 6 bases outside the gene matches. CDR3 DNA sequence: TGTGCCAGCAGTTTGTCCGACAGGGGGGGCACCGGGGAGCTGTTTTTT. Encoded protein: CASSLSDRGGTGELFF.

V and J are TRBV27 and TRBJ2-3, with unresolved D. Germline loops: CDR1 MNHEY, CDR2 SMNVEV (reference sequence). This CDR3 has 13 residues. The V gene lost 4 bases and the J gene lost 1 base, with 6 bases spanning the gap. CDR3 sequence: CASSSQGTDTQYF. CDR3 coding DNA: TGTGCCAGCAGTTCCCAGGGCACAGATACGCAGTATTTT.

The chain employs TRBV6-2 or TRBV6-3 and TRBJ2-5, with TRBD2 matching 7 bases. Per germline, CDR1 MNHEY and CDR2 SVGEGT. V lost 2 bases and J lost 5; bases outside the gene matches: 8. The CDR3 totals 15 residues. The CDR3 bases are TGTGCCAGCAGTTACGGACTAGGCGGTTCTGAGACCCAGTACTTC. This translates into CASSYGLGGSETQYF.

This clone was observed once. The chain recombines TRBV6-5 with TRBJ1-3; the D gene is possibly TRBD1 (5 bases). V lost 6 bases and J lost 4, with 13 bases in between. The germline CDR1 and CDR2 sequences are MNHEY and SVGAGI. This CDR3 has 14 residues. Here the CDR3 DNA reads TGTGCCAGCAGGGGGGAGGCGAGGGGAAACACCATATATTTT. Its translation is CASRGEARGNTIYF.

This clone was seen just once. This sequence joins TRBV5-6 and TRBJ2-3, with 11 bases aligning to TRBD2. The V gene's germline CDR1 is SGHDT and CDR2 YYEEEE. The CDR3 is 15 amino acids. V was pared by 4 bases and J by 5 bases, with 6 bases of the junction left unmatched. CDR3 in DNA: TGTGCCAGCAGCCGTAGCGGGAGGGCCGGAGATACGCAGTATTTT. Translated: CASSRSGRAGDTQYF.

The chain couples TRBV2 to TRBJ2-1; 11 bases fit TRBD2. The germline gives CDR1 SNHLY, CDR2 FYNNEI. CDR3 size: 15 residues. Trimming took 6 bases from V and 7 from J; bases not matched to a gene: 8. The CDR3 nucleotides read TGTGCCAGCAGGCCAGGACTAGCGGGTGGAAATGAGCAGTTCTTC. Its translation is CASRPGLAGGNEQFF.